Listed below are T cell receptor beta chains from one sample, sequenced in a study of T cell repertoires in cytomegalovirus infection. TCRdb recomputed calls from the reads with MiXCR, one row per CDR3 protein. In the table there are approximately 97,000 distinct CDR3 sequences, 16% of which are singletons. Input material: PBMCs. These receptors were collected from a human donor in good health (CMV status not recorded). Some clones in this sample may be carry-over from other donors' samples. The CDR3 runs from the conserved cysteine through the conserved F or W.

CASSDYFGRAQETQYF | TRBJ2-5 | TRBV6-2/TRBV6-3 | 16
CASSVGRAGKETQYF | TRBJ2-5 | TRBV7-2 | 15
CASSERRNYNYGYTF | TRBJ1-2 | TRBV2 | 15
CASSHVRGSGANVLTF | TRBJ2-6 | TRBV4-2 | 16
CASSLQGGTDTQYF | TRBJ2-3 | TRBV11-2 | 14
CSVGGGEGYGYTF | TRBJ1-2 | TRBV29-1 | 13
CASSPPLRGGLGMDGDYGYTF | TRBJ1-2 | TRBV7-2 | 21
CASSTGIPIYGYTF | TRBJ1-2 | TRBV28 | 14
CASSLGQAGLGNTIYF | TRBJ1-3 | TRBV7-6 | 16
CASSSRPGQAKETQYF | TRBJ2-5 | TRBV27 | 16
CSARDNLAGGQETQYF | TRBJ2-5 | TRBV20-1 | 16
CASSLRSGNTIYF | TRBJ1-3 | TRBV7-3 | 13
CSARGGLAEGPETQYF | TRBJ2-5 | TRBV20-1 | 16
CASSLDGRQKDYTF | TRBJ1-2 | TRBV7-9 | 14
CASSFIRQERGTEAFF | TRBJ1-1 | TRBV5-6 | 16
CASSFVTDYEQYF | TRBJ2-7 | TRBV12-3/TRBV12-4 | 13